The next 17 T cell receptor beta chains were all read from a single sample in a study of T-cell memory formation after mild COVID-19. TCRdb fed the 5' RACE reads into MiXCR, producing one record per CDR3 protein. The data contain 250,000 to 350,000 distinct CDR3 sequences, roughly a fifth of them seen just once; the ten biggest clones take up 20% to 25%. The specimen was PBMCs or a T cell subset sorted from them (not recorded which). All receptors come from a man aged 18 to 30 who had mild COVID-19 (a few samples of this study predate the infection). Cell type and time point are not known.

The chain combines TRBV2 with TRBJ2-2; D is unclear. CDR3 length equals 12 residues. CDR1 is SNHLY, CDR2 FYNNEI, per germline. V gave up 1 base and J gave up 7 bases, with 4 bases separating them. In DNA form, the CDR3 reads TGTGCCAGCAGTGAAGAGATCGGGGAGCTGTTTTTT. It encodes CASSEEIGELFF.

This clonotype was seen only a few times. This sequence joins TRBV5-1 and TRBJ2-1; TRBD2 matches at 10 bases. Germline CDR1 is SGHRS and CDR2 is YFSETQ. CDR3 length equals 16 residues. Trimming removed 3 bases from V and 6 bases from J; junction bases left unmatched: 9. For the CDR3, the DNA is TGCGCCAGCAGCTCGAATAGCGGGGGGTCCGGCAATGAGCAGTTCTTC. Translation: CASSSNSGGSGNEQFF. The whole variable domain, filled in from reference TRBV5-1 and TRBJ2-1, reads KAGVTQTPRYLIKTRGQQVTLSCSPISGHRSVSWYQQTPGQGLQFLFEYFSETQRNKGNFPGRFSGRQFSNSRSEMNVSTLELGDSALYLCASSSNSGGSGNEQFFGPGTRLTVL.

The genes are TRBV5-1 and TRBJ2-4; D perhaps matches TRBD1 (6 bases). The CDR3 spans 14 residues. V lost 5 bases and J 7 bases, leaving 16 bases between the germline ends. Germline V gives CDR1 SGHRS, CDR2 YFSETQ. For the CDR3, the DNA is TGCGCCAGCAGACAGGGTTCCTATGTGAACATTCAGTACTTC. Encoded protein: CASRQGSYVNIQYF.

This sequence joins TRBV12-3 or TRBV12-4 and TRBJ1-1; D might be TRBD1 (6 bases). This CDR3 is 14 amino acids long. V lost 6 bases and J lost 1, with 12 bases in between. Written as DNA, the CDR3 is TGTGCCAGCAGGGGGGCCTCTGGGAACACTGAAGCTTTCTTT. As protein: CASRGASGNTEAFF.

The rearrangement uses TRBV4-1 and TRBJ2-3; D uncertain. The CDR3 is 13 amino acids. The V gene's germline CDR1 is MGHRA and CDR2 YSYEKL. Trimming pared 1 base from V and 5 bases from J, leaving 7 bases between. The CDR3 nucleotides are TGCGCCAGCAGCCAAGGTTGGGAAGATACGCAGTATTTT. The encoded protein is CASSQGWEDTQYF.

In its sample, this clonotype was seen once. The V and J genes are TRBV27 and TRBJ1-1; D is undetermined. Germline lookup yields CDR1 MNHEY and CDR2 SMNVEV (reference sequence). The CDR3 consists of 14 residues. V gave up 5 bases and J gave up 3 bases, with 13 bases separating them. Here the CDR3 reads CASSPRMWDTEAFF. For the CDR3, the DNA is TGTGCCAGCAGTCCAAGGATGTGGGACACTGAAGCTTTCTTT.

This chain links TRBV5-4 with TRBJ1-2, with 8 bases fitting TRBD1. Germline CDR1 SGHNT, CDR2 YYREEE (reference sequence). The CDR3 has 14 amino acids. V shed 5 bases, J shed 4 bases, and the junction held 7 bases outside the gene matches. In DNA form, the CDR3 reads TGTGCCAGCAGAGGACAGGGACAAGTCTATGGCTACACCTTC. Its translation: CASRGQGQVYGYTF.

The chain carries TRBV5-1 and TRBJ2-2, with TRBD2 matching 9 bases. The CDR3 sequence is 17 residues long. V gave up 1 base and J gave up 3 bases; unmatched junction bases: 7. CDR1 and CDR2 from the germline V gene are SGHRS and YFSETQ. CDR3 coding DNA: TGCGCCAGCAGCTTGTATGCGGGGGGGGCCTACACCGGGGAGCTGTTTTTT. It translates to CASSLYAGGAYTGELFF. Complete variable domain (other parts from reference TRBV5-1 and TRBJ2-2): KAGVTQTPRYLIKTRGQQVTLSCSPISGHRSVSWYQQTPGQGLQFLFEYFSETQRNKGNFPGRFSGRQFSNSRSEMNVSTLELGDSALYLCASSLYAGGAYTGELFFGEGSRLTVL.

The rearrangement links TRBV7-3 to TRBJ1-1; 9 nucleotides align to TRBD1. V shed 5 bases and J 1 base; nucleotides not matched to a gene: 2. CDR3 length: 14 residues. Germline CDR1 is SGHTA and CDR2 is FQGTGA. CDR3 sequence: CASSQGQGNTEAFF. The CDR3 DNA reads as TGTGCCAGCAGCCAGGGACAGGGGAACACTGAAGCTTTCTTT.

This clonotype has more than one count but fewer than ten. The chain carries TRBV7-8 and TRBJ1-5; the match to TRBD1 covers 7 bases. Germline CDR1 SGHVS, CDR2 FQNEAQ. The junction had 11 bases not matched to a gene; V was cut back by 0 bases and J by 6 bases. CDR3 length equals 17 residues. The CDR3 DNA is TGTGCCAGCAGCTTAGCTATAAGGGACAGCCGGGGTCAGCCCCAGCATTTT. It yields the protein CASSLAIRDSRGQPQHF. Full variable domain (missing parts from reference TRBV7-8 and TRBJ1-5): GAGVSQSPRYKVAKRGQDVALRCDPISGHVSLFWYQQALGQGPEFLTYFQNEAQLDKSGLPSDRFFAERPEGSVSTLKIQRTQQEDSAVYLCASSLAIRDSRGQPQHFGDGTRLSIL.

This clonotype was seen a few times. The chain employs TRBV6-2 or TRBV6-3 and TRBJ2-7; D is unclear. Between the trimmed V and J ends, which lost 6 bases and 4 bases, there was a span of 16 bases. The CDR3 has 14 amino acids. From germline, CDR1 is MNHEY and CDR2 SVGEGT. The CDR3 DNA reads TGTGCCAGCAGCTCGGCCTGGGGTGGATACGAGCAGTACGTC. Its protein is CASSSAWGGYEQYV.

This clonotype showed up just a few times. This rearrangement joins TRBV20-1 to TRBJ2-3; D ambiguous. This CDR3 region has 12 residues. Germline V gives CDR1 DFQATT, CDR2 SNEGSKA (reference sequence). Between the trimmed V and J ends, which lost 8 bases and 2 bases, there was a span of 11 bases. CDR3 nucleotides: TGCAGTCTCCCTGGGGTCACAGATACGCAGTATTTT. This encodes CSLPGVTDTQYF.

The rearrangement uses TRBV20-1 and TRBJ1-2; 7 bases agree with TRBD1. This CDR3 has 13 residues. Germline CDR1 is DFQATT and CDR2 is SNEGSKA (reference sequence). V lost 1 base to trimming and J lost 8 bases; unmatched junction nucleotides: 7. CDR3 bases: TGCAGTGCTAGAGGCCCAGGGGGGCTAGGCTACACCTTC. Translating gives CSARGPGGLGYTF.

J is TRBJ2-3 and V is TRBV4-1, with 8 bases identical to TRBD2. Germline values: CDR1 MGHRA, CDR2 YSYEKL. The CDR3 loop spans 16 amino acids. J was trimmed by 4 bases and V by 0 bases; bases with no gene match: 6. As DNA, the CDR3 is TGCGCCAGCAGCCAAGACAATACGGGGGGGCCAGATACGCAGTATTTT. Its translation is CASSQDNTGGPDTQYF.

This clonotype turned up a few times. This chain's CDR3 is CSGWRQSNQPQHF. As DNA, the CDR3 is TGCAGTGGGTGGAGGCAGAGCAATCAGCCCCAGCATTTT. This chain connects TRBV20-1 to TRBJ1-5; D is unclear. The CDR3 runs 13 residues. In germline, CDR1 is DFQATT, CDR2 SNEGSKA (reference sequence). Trimming removed 7 bases at V and 1 base at J, with 11 bases between.

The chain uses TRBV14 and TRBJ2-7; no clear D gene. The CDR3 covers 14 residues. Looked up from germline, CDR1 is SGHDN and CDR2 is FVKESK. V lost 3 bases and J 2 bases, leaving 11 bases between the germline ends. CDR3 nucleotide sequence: TGTGCCAGCAGCCAGGACCCAGCCCCCTACGAGCAGTACTTC. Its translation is CASSQDPAPYEQYF.

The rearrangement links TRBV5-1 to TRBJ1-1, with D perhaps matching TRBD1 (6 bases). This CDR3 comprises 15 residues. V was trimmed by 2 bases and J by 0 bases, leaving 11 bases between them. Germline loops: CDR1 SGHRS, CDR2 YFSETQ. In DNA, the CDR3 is TGCGCCAGCAGCTTAATAGGGGGGGTGAACACTGAAGCTTTCTTT. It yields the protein CASSLIGGVNTEAFF.